Listed here is a single T cell receptor beta chain. These data are taken from a study of T-cell reconstitution after alpha-beta-depleted transplantation in children. V gave up 4 bases and J gave up 5 bases, with 14 bases separating them. CDR1 is LGHDT and CDR2 is YNNKEL in the germline V gene (reference sequence). The CDR3 runs to 14 residues. A library of TCRbeta sequences, prepared with unique molecular identifiers, was generated. TCRdb re-analysed the PCR reads in MiXCR, keeping a single row per CDR3 protein. The sample records some 530,000 distinct CDR3 sequences, under 15% being singletons. The specimen was PBMCs from the stem cell graft donor, collected from the stem cell graft. This TCR was sampled from a human donor who donated a stem cell graft to a child with combined immunodeficiency. The chain couples TRBV3-1 to TRBJ2-5, with D maybe TRBD2 (6 bases). CDR3 bases: TGTGCCAGCAGCCGGTCCGGGAGATGGGAGACCCAGTACTTC. Translation: CASSRSGRWETQYF.